This TCR beta chain emerged from a study of molecular identifiers for immune sequencing clone quantification. Study-wide points: Spiked Jurkat TCR RNA equivalent to one cell was reportedly detectable in some 960,000 naive cells.

This clonotype has ten or more counts. Antigen specificity is unknown. Libraries from naive CD8 cells were generated from approximately 20,000 to 980,000 sorted cells (with 10%, 30% or 50% RNA). V lost 6 bases and J 0 bases, leaving 11 bases between the germline ends. The CDR3 loop spans 14 amino acids. Germline loops: CDR1 MGHRA, CDR2 YSYEKL. Methods described previously were used for bulk TCR libraries, and listed TCR primers were applied. TCRdb passed the PCR reads through MiXCR, listing each CDR3 protein once. The sample has around 460,000 distinct CDR3 sequences; about a fifth are singletons. This sequence was found in a human donor in good health. Some libraries in this study had Jurkat cell RNA spiked in. V and J are TRBV4-1 and TRBJ1-1; tentatively, D is TRBD1 (6 bases). The specimen was naive CD8+ T cells from blood, with Jurkat cell RNA spiked in. Noted subset: FACS-sorted CD8+CD4-CCR7+CD45RA+ naive T cells. Here the CDR3 reads CASRGALLNTEAFF. CDR3 DNA sequence: TGCGCCAGCAGGGGGGCCCTACTGAACACTGAAGCTTTCTTT.